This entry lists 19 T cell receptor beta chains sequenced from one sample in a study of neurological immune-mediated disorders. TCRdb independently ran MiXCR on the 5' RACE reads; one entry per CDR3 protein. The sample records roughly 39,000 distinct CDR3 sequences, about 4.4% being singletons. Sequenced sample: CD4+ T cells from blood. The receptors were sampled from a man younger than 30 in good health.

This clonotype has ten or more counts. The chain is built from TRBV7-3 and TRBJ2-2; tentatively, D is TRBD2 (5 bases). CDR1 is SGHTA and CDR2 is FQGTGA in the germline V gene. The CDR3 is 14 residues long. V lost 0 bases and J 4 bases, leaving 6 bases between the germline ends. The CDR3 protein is CASSLTRGTGELFF. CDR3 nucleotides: TGTGCCAGCAGCTTAACACGGGGCACCGGGGAGCTGTTTTTT.

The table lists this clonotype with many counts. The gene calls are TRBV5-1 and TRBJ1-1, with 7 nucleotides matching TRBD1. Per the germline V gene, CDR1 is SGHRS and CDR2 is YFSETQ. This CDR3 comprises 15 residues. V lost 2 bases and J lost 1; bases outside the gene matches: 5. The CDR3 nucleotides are TGCGCCAGCAGCTTTTGGACAGGACCGAACACTGAAGCTTTCTTT. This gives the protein CASSFWTGPNTEAFF.

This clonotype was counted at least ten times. In nucleotides, the CDR3 is TGCGCCACTCGATACTGGACAGCGGAAGAGACCCAGTACTTC. Its translation is CATRYWTAEETQYF. V is TRBV5-1 and J is TRBJ2-5, with D tentatively TRBD1 (6 bases). Germline CDR1 reads SGHRS; CDR2 reads YFSETQ. This CDR3 is built from 14 residues. The V gene lost 9 bases and the J gene lost 3 bases, with 18 bases spanning the gap.

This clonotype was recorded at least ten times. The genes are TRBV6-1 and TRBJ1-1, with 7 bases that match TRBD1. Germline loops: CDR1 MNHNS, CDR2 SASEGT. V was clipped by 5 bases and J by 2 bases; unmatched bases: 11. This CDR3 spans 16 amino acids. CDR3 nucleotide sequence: TGTGCCAGCAGTATAACTTCGACAGGGCCTAACACTGAAGCTTTCTTT. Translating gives CASSITSTGPNTEAFF.

CDR3: CASSLATGTGGRTDTQYF. For the CDR3, the DNA is TGTGCCAGCAGCTTAGCCACCGGGACAGGGGGCAGAACAGATACGCAGTATTTT. This rearrangement joins TRBV11-3 to TRBJ2-3; 12 bases align to TRBD1. J was trimmed by 3 bases and V by 1 base; bases with no gene match: 8. The CDR3 extends over 18 amino acids. Germline CDR1 SGHNT, CDR2 YENEEA.

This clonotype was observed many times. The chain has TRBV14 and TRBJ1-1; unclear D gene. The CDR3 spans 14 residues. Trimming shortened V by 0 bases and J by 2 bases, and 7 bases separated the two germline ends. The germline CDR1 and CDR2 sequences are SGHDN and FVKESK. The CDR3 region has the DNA TGTGCCAGCAGCCAAGAGACGTTTAACACTGAAGCTTTCTTT. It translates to CASSQETFNTEAFF.

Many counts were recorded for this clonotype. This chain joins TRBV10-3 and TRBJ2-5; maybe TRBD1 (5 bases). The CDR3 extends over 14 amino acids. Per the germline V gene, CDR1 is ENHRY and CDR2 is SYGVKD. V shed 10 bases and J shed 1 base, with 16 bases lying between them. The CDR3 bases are TGTGCCACCCATCAAGGGGCTAGCCAAGAGACCCAGTACTTC. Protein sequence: CATHQGASQETQYF.

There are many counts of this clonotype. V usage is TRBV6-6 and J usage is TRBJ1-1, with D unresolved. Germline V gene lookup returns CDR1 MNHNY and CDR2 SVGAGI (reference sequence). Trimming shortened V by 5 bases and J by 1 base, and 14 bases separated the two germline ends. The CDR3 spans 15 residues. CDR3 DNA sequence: TGTGCCAGCAGTCGAACCCTGGGCGGGAACACTGAAGCTTTCTTT. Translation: CASSRTLGGNTEAFF.

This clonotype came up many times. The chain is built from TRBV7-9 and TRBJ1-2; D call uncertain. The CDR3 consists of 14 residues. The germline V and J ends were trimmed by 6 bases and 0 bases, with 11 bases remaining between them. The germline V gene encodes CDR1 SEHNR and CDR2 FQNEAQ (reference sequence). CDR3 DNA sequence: TGTGCCAGCAGGCCGGGTCAAGCTAACTATGGCTACACCTTC. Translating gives CASRPGQANYGYTF.

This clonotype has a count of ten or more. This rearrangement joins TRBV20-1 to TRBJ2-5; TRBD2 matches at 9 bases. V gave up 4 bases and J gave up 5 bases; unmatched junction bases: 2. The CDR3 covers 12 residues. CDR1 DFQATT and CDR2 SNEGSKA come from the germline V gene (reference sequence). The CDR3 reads CSAKSGGETQYF. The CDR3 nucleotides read TGCAGTGCTAAAAGCGGGGGGGAGACCCAGTACTTC.

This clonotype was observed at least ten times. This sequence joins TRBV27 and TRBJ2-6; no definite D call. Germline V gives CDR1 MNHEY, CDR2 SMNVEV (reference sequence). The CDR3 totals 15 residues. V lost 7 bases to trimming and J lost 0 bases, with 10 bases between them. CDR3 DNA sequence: TGTGCCAGCACCTTTCAGATCTCTGGGGCCAACGTCCTGACTTTC. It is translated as CASTFQISGANVLTF.

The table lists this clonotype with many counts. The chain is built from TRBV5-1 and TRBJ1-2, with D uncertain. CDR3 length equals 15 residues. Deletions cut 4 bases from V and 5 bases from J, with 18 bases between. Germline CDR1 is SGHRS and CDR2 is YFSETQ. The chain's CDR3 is CASSPGSIPNYGYTF. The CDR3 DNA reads TGCGCCAGCAGCCCGGGGTCTATACCAAATTATGGCTACACCTTC.

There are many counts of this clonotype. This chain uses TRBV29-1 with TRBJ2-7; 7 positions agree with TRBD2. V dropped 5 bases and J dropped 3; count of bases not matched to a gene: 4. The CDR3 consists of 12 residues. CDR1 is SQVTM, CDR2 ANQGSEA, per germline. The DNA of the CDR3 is TGCAGCGTTTCAGCGGGGAACTACGAGCAGTACTTC. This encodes CSVSAGNYEQYF.

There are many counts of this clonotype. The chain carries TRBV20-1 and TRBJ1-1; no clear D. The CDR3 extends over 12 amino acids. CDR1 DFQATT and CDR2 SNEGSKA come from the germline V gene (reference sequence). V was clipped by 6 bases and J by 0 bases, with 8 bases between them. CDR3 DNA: TGCAGTGCAGCCGGCATGAACACTGAAGCTTTCTTT. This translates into CSAAGMNTEAFF.

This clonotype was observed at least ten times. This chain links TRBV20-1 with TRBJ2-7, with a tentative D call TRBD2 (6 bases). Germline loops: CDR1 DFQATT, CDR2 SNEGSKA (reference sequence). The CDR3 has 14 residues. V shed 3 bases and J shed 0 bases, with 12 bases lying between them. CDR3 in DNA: TGCAGTGCTAGGGGAGGAGGGAACTCCTACGAGCAGTACTTC. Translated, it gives CSARGGGNSYEQYF.

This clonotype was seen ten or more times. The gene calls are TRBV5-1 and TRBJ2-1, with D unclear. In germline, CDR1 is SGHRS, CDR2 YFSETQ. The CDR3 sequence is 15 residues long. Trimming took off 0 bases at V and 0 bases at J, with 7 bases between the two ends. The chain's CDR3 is CASSLEDSSYNEQFF. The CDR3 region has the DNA TGCGCCAGCAGCTTGGAGGATAGCTCCTACAATGAGCAGTTCTTC.

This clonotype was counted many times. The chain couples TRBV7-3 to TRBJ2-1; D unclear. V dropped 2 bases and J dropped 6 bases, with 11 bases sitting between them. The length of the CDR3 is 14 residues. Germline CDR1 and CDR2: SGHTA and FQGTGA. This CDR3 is CASSLSAQLNEQFF. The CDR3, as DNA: TGTGCCAGCAGCTTATCTGCCCAACTCAATGAGCAGTTCTTC.

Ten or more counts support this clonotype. CDR3 nucleotide sequence: TGTGCCACCAGTGACGAGACAGGGCCGTACTACAATGAGCAGTTCTTC. The encoded protein is CATSDETGPYYNEQFF. The J gene is TRBJ2-1, the V gene TRBV24-1; 7 bases line up with TRBD1. The trim removed 4 bases at V and 3 bases at J, leaving 8 bases unmatched. CDR3 length: 16 residues. Per germline, CDR1 KGHDR and CDR2 SFDVKD.

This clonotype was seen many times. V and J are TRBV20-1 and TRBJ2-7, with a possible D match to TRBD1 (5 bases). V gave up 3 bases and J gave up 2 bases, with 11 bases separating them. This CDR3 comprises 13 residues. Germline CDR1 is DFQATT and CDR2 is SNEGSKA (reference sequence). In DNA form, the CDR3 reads TGCAGTGCTAGGTCCAGGGTAACCTACGAGCAGTACTTC. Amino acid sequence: CSARSRVTYEQYF.